This T cell receptor beta chain stems from a study of molecular identifiers for immune sequencing clone quantification. TCRdb used MiXCR to reprocess the PCR reads, holding one entry per CDR3 protein. The sample records about 320,000 distinct CDR3 sequences, over 20% being singletons. Study-wide results and limits: Over 99% of CMV-specific effector molecules, but under 1% of naive ones, were in clones above 20 copies.

This clonotype was detected many times. Antigen unknown. V lost 1 base, J lost 4 bases, and 7 bases stayed unmatched. The CDR3 extends over 15 amino acids. CDR1 and CDR2 (germline): MNHEY, SVGAGI. The chain uses TRBV6-5 and TRBJ2-7, with 7 bases aligning to TRBD2. Sequenced: naive CD8+ T cells from blood, with Jurkat cell RNA spiked in. The sample's subset: FACS-sorted CD8+CD4-CCR7+CD45RA+ naive T cells. This clonotype originated in a human donor in good health. Some libraries in this study had Jurkat cell RNA spiked in. CDR3 residues: CASSYFAGDRYEQYF. The CDR3 coding sequence is TGTGCCAGCAGTTACTTCGCGGGGGATCGGTACGAGCAGTACTTC.